This TCR beta chain was obtained from a study of blood T cell repertoires in COVID-19. Across the whole study: COVID-19 samples, acute and convalescent, were from the United States, Italy and Spain. T cells, B-cell-depleted T cells, or PBMCs supplied cDNA or gDNA.

Some clones are missing from TCRdb's copy, which holds only in-frame ones; the method was immunoSEQ multiplex PCR. The sample has 300,000 or so clones; approximately 90% are singletons. Study members were between about 18 and 100 years old and lived in 24 US regions. Donors in Cohort 3 counted as recovered after two negative PCRs, clearance, or symptom resolution. Germline CDR1 reads SGHRS; CDR2 reads YFSETQ. V lost 0 bases, J lost 11 bases, and 9 bases stayed unmatched. There are 15 residues in the CDR3. This clone was seen a single time. Input material: PBMCs or T cells enriched from blood (not recorded which). The gene calls are TRBV5-1 and TRBJ2-1; 9 bases align to TRBD2. The clonotype originates from a woman in her twenties or thirties who had recovered from COVID-19. This chain's CDR3 is CASSLELAGDVKQFF. As DNA, the CDR3 is TGCGCCAGCAGCTTGGAACTAGCGGGTGATGTAAAGCAGTTCTTC.